This is a list of T cell receptor beta chains from one sample in a study of CXCR3-negative and CXCR3-positive naive CD8 T cells. TCRdb reanalyzed the 5' RACE reads, giving one entry per CDR3 protein sequence and no DNA. The table lists under 9,000 distinct CDR3 sequences, with approximately 1.6% in the top ten. Source material: naive CXCR3- CD8+ T cells from blood. The source is a human donor in good health. Some clones in this sample may be carry-over from other donors' samples. Both conserved end residues are part of each CDR3. Clone size is shown for a subset of rows, as once, few, many or a class of expanded clone.

J: TRBJ2-2
size: NA
V: TRBV29-1
CDR3: CSVSQGPTGELFF

J: TRBJ2-3
size: NA
V: TRBV30
CDR3: CAWRLWAIGTDTQYF

J: TRBJ2-1
size: NA
V: TRBV29-1
CDR3: CSAVSGTTTYNEQFF

J: TRBJ2-7
size: NA
V: TRBV20-1
CDR3: CSARPLADYEQYF

J: TRBJ1-1
size: NA
V: TRBV7-9
CDR3: CASSLATGGNPEAFF

J: TRBJ2-1
size: medium-sized
V: TRBV6-5
CDR3: CASTGDERGGPNEQFF

J: TRBJ2-2
size: medium-sized
V: TRBV28
CDR3: CASSLRVNTGELFF

J: TRBJ2-7
size: medium-sized
V: TRBV14
CDR3: CASSQLGVSYEQYF

J: TRBJ1-3
size: NA
V: TRBV29-1
CDR3: CSVQRGNTLYF

J: TRBJ2-3
size: NA
V: TRBV14
CDR3: CASTLAGITDTQYF

J: TRBJ2-7
size: medium-sized
V: TRBV20-1
CDR3: CSAKPGGYEQYF

J: TRBJ2-7
size: NA
V: TRBV7-9
CDR3: CASSLEFADSAQYF

J: TRBJ2-5
size: medium-sized
V: TRBV5-1
CDR3: CASSLTSGGGETQYF

J: TRBJ2-7
size: NA
V: TRBV20-1
CDR3: CSGGERYYEQYF

J: TRBJ2-3
size: NA
V: TRBV20-1
CDR3: CSARVGLAGVPTQYF

J: TRBJ2-3
size: medium-sized
V: TRBV7-6
CDR3: CASSLPNTSWGSTDTQYF

J: TRBJ1-6
size: NA
V: TRBV12-3/TRBV12-4
CDR3: CASSTQGSLGSPLHF

J: TRBJ1-1
size: medium-sized
V: TRBV20-1
CDR3: CSASWGEETEAFF

J: TRBJ2-7
size: NA
V: TRBV19
CDR3: CASSIQNTYEQYF

J: TRBJ1-3
size: NA
V: TRBV7-9
CDR3: CASSLAPAGNTIYF

J: TRBJ2-7
size: NA
V: TRBV29-1
CDR3: CSVELGDSSYEQYF

J: TRBJ2-2
size: NA
V: TRBV11-2
CDR3: CASSLRQGAIANTGELFF

J: TRBJ2-4
size: medium-sized
V: TRBV29-1
CDR3: CSVVTGKHKNIQYF

J: TRBJ2-5
size: medium-sized
V: TRBV29-1
CDR3: CSVGDRGQIGETQYF

J: TRBJ2-2
size: medium-sized
V: TRBV19
CDR3: CASSWGTGELFF

J: TRBJ2-7
size: medium-sized
V: TRBV13
CDR3: CASSSAASYEQYF

J: TRBJ2-1
size: NA
V: TRBV29-1
CDR3: CSVAPGTSGNNEQFF

J: TRBJ2-1
size: NA
V: TRBV5-6
CDR3: CASISDGSSYNEQFF

J: TRBJ1-2
size: medium-sized
V: TRBV29-1
CDR3: CSVRTPGTDYGYTF

J: TRBJ2-5
size: medium-sized
V: TRBV27
CDR3: CASSLFAEETQYF

J: TRBJ2-1
size: medium-sized
V: TRBV6-5
CDR3: CASSSPHGLAGNNEQFF

J: TRBJ2-7
size: NA
V: TRBV29-1
CDR3: CSVEDESSYEQYF